These 9 T cell receptor beta chains were all obtained from the same sample, sequenced in a study of metastatic and nonmetastatic thyroid tumors. None of the patients had undergone any treatment ahead of thyroid surgery. TCRdb reanalyzed the PCR reads with MiXCR. The table lists under 20,000 clones, roughly 34% of them singletons. The source material was tumor tissue. These receptors originate from a male donor with papillary thyroid cancer or a benign thyroid nodule (not recorded which). Some clones in this sample may be carry-over from other donors' samples.

This clone has more than one count but fewer than ten. The CDR3 sequence: CASSARGHTF. The CDR3 nucleotides read TGTGCCAGCAGTGCGAGGGGCCACACCTTC. This sequence joins TRBV27 and TRBJ1-2; tentatively, D is TRBD1 (5 bases). Germline V gene data show CDR1 as MNHEY and CDR2 as SMNVEV (reference sequence). The ends were cut back, 5 bases at V and 12 bases at J, with 10 bases in the middle. The CDR3 loop spans 10 amino acids.

This clone came up many times. V is TRBV20-1 and J is TRBJ2-7; 8 bases align to TRBD1. The V gene end was trimmed by 6 bases and the J gene end by 3 bases; junction bases not matched to a gene: 4. Germline V CDR1 and CDR2: DFQATT, SNEGSKA (reference sequence). The CDR3 totals 12 residues. The CDR3 DNA sequence: TGCAGTGCCAGACAGGGGCACTACGAGCAGTACTTC. It encodes CSARQGHYEQYF.

This clone has ten or more counts. This rearrangement joins TRBV5-1 to TRBJ1-1; D perhaps matches TRBD1 (5 bases). Per the germline V gene, CDR1 is SGHRS and CDR2 is YFSETQ. The V end was cut by 3 bases, the J end by 1 base, with 10 bases between. The CDR3 sequence is 14 residues long. CDR3 amino acids: CASSWTRTNTEAFF. The DNA for the CDR3 is TGCGCCAGCAGCTGGACACGGACGAACACTGAAGCTTTCTTT.

Many counts were recorded for this clone. The chain is built from TRBV24-1 and TRBJ2-5, with TRBD1 identical over 9 bases. CDR1 and CDR2 (germline): KGHDR, SFDVKD. This CDR3 contains 15 residues. V gave up 3 bases and J gave up 5 bases; unmatched junction bases: 6. CDR3 amino acids: CATSDQDRGIETQYF. DNA of the CDR3: TGTGCCACCAGTGATCAGGACAGGGGAATTGAGACCCAGTACTTC.

The chain recombines TRBV6-5 with TRBJ2-2; D is possibly TRBD2 (6 bases). CDR1 and CDR2 (germline): MNHEY, SVGAGI. The CDR3 is 15 residues long. Trimming left V 4 bases short and J 9 bases short, with 18 bases between. CDR3 amino acids: CASSLLTGAIWELFF. The CDR3 DNA is TGTGCCAGCAGTTTGCTAACGGGAGCCATCTGGGAGCTGTTTTTT.

The chain joins TRBV11-2 to TRBJ1-1, with D unresolved. Deletions cut 3 bases from V and 4 bases from J, with 9 bases between. The germline V gene encodes CDR1 SGHAT and CDR2 FQNNGV. The CDR3 spans 13 residues. CDR3 in DNA: TGTGCCAGCAGCTTCGACATGGTCACTGAAGCTTTCTTT. Protein product: CASSFDMVTEAFF.

The chain couples TRBV5-1 to TRBJ1-6, with 7 bases matching TRBD1. This CDR3 contains 15 residues. Trimming took 4 bases from V and 6 from J; bases not matched to a gene: 7. Per germline, CDR1 SGHRS and CDR2 YFSETQ. The CDR3 DNA follows: TGCGCCAGCAGCCCAGCCGGGACAGCTAATTCACCCCTCCACTTT. This gives the protein CASSPAGTANSPLHF.

Only a few counts were recorded for this clone. This chain connects TRBV5-6 to TRBJ2-3; no clear D. Trimming shortened V by 4 bases and J by 4 bases, and 7 bases separated the two germline ends. The CDR3 is 12 amino acids. Germline lookup yields CDR1 SGHDT and CDR2 YYEEEE. For the CDR3, the DNA is TGTGCCAGCAGCCTAAACCCAGATACGCAGTATTTT. Amino acids: CASSLNPDTQYF.

Concerning this clone itself: One end of the junction is discordant with germline, which a read error may explain. V and J are TRBV11-2 and TRBJ2-1, with a tentative D call TRBD2 (6 bases). From germline, CDR1 is SGHAT and CDR2 FQNNGV. The CDR3 consists of 16 residues. The CDR3 protein is CASGLVAGWVVDEQFF. CDR3 sequence (DNA): TGTGCCAGCGGCTTAGTTGCGGGGTGGGTTGTAGATGAGCAGTTCTTC. The whole variable domain, filled in from reference TRBV11-2 and TRBJ2-1, reads EAGVAQSPRYKIIEKRQSVAFWCNPISGHATLYWYQQILGQGPKLLIQFQNNGVVDDSQLPKDRFSAERLKGVDSTLKIQPAKLEDSAVYLCASGLVAGWVVDEQFFGPGTRLTVL.